This TCR beta chain was found in a study of Ad26.COV2.S vaccination and SARS-CoV-2 variants. Turning to the study itself: Doses of Ad26.COV2.S were injected into muscle once or twice, 56 days apart. Findings and limits, study-wide: Participants given vaccine showed non-spike TCR breadth similar to that of placebo recipients.

This sample's treatment: 19 received Ad26.COV2.S at low or high dose, single or two shots; 5 received placebo; per-sample allocation not given. Repertoires come from day 63 after the first vaccine or placebo injection. SARS-CoV-2 spike from the Wuhan strain was encoded by the vaccine, an Ad26 vector. Points on this clone: Its antigen is as yet unknown.

Data came from immunoSEQ multiplex PCR; TCRdb stores just in-frame clones and leaves some out. There are about 370,000 clones in the sample; 89% occur only once, and about 2% lies in the top ten. Trimming left V 0 bases short and J 4 bases short, with 16 bases between. The CDR3 spans 16 residues. Per the germline V gene, CDR1 is SGDLS and CDR2 is YYNGEE. The sequence came from a person between 18 and 60 years old who received the Ad26.COV2.S COVID-19 vaccine or a placebo. The chain carries TRBV9 and TRBJ1-1; a possible D gene is TRBD1 (5 bases). Material: peripheral blood, obtained in a trial of Ad26.COV2.S vaccine versus placebo. The DNA for the CDR3 is TGTGCCAGCAGCGTAGGGGCCAGGGTTGGAGTCACTGAAGCTTTCTTT. It translates to CASSVGARVGVTEAFF.